Following are 20 T cell receptor beta chains from one sample sequenced in a study of T cells after yellow fever vaccination. TCRdb fed the 5' RACE reads into MiXCR, producing one record per CDR3 protein. The table lists 400,000 or so distinct CDR3 sequences, 15% to 20% of them singletons. Source: PBMCs, taken before the yellow fever booster vaccination. The receptors stem from a man between 18 and 29 years old who received the YFV17D yellow fever vaccine.

The chain joins TRBV5-1 to TRBJ2-7; 7 bases agree with TRBD2. This CDR3 contains 17 residues. From germline, CDR1 is SGHRS and CDR2 YFSETQ. The V gene end was trimmed by 7 bases and the J gene end by 8 bases; junction bases not matched to a gene: 24. The CDR3, as DNA: TGCGCCAGCGAGTGGGCCACGGGGGGTCGCCTCGGGCAGAAGCAGTACTTC. Translation: CASEWATGGRLGQKQYF.

The CDR3 loop reads CASSPRTLAGNQPQHF. The CDR3, as DNA: TGTGCCAGCAGTCCCCGGACATTGGCTGGCAATCAGCCCCAGCATTTT. The rearrangement links TRBV12-3 or TRBV12-4 to TRBJ1-5; perhaps TRBD1 as D (5 bases). V was trimmed by 5 bases and J by 2 bases, leaving 16 bases between them. This CDR3 contains 16 residues.

This clonotype was counted a few times. V gene TRBV7-6 combines with J gene TRBJ2-3; unclear D gene. The CDR3 has 16 residues. Germline CDR1 SGHVS, CDR2 FNYEAQ. V was clipped by 1 base and J by 0 bases, with 11 bases between them. CDR3 sequence: CASSLDHSASTDTQYF. The CDR3 nucleotides read TGTGCCAGCAGCTTAGATCACAGTGCTAGCACAGATACGCAGTATTTT.

At least ten counts were recorded for this clonotype. The CDR3 protein is CASSPGTGGTEAFF. Here the CDR3 DNA reads TGCGCCAGCAGCCCTGGGACAGGGGGAACTGAAGCTTTCTTT. The V gene is TRBV5-1, the J gene TRBJ1-1; 11 bases fit TRBD1. The ends lost 4 bases at V and 5 bases at J; junction bases unmatched: 4. This CDR3 has 14 residues. Germline V lookup: CDR1 SGHRS, CDR2 YFSETQ.

V is TRBV7-3 and J is TRBJ2-2, with 8 bases fitting TRBD2. Losses at the gene ends were 3 bases for V and 3 bases for J; bases not matched to a gene: 9. CDR3 length: 17 residues. Per germline, CDR1 SGHTA and CDR2 FQGTGA. CDR3 loop: CASSFSPGTSDTGELFF. The CDR3 nucleotides read TGTGCCAGCAGCTTTTCCCCTGGGACTAGTGACACCGGGGAGCTGTTTTTT.

CDR3 protein: CASSRSDGARQTQYF. The CDR3 DNA sequence: TGCGCCAGCAGCCGAAGCGATGGGGCGCGGCAGACCCAGTACTTC. This chain links TRBV4-3 with TRBJ2-5, with D possibly TRBD1 on 5 matching bases. Germline V gives CDR1 LGHNA, CDR2 YSLEER. Trimming removed 4 bases at V and 6 bases at J, with 18 bases between. This CDR3 has 15 amino acids.

The chain recombines TRBV7-9 with TRBJ2-5; 7 bases fit TRBD1. There are 14 residues in the CDR3. Germline V gene data show CDR1 as SEHNR and CDR2 as FQNEAQ (reference sequence). Germline trimming cut 5 bases from V and 0 bases from J; bases unmatched to any gene: 3. The DNA of the CDR3 is TGTGCCAGCAGCCGTACAGGGGACCAAGAGACCCAGTACTTC. This translates into CASSRTGDQETQYF. The full variable domain, in which reference TRBV7-9 and TRBJ2-5 provide the parts outside the CDR3, is DTGVSQNPRHKITKRGQNVTFRCDPISEHNRLYWYRQTLGQGPEFLTYFQNEAQLEKSRLLSDRFSAERPKGSFSTLEIQRTEQGDSAMYLCASSRTGDQETQYFGPGTRLLVL.

V gene TRBV5-6 combines with J gene TRBJ1-1, with D perhaps matching TRBD1 (6 bases). The germline V gene has CDR1 SGHDT and CDR2 YYEEEE. The ends were cut back, 5 bases at V and 1 base at J, with 18 bases in the middle. The CDR3 sequence is 16 residues long. CDR3 in amino acids: CASSPGGGERNTEAFF. The CDR3 DNA is TGTGCCAGCAGTCCCGGAGGGGGGGAGAGGAACACTGAAGCTTTCTTT.

The chain employs TRBV20-1 and TRBJ1-1; D unclear. The V and J ends lost 2 bases and 4 bases respectively, with 8 bases between them. CDR1 and CDR2 from the germline V gene are DFQATT and SNEGSKA (reference sequence). This CDR3 comprises 12 residues. The CDR3 reads CSARRAGTEAFF. CDR3 coding DNA: TGCAGTGCTAGAAGAGCCGGCACTGAAGCTTTCTTT.

This clonotype showed up many times. J is TRBJ2-1 and V is TRBV5-4, with no clear D. Looked up from germline, CDR1 is SGHNT and CDR2 is YYREEE (reference sequence). The CDR3 sequence is 15 residues long. V was pared by 1 base and J by 0 bases, with 8 bases between. CDR3 in DNA: TGTGCCAGCAGCTTGACCACGAGCTCCTACAATGAGCAGTTCTTC. Translation: CASSLTTSSYNEQFF.

This chain joins TRBV7-7 and TRBJ2-5, with D unclear. Trimming shortened V by 5 bases and J by 2 bases, and 9 bases separated the two germline ends. The CDR3 runs 13 residues. CDR1 is SSHAT and CDR2 is FNYEAQ in the germline V gene (reference sequence). Here the CDR3 reads CASSPWDQETQYF. CDR3 bases: TGTGCCAGCAGCCCCTGGGATCAAGAGACCCAGTACTTC.

CDR3 sequence reads: CASSRSGTGWLGYTF. CDR3 DNA sequence: TGTGCCAGCAGTCGTTCCGGGACAGGGTGGTTGGGCTACACCTTC. J is TRBJ1-2 and V is TRBV27; 9 bases map to TRBD1. Germline CDR1 and CDR2: MNHEY and SMNVEV (reference sequence). The CDR3 has 15 residues. The J segment lost 8 bases and the V segment lost 5 bases, leaving 12 bases of the junction unmatched.

V is TRBV6-5 and J is TRBJ1-4; D is ambiguous. CDR3 length equals 14 residues. Trimming left V 4 bases short and J 5 bases short, with 11 bases between. The germline V gene encodes CDR1 MNHEY and CDR2 SVGAGI. The CDR3 region is CASSLLPRNEKLFF. The CDR3 DNA reads as TGTGCCAGCAGTTTACTCCCTCGAAATGAAAAACTGTTTTTT.

Written as DNA, the CDR3 is TGCGCCAGCAGCCAGGGCTGGGATGAAAAACTGTTTTTT. Translating gives CASSQGWDEKLFF. The chain couples TRBV5-1 to TRBJ1-4, with a possible D match to TRBD1 (5 bases). Germline V CDR1 and CDR2: SGHRS, YFSETQ. The CDR3 is 13 amino acids. Trimming removed 4 bases from V and 6 bases from J, with 10 bases in between.

This clonotype has just a few counts. The chain joins TRBV6-1 to TRBJ1-5; 7 nucleotides align to TRBD1. Trimming cost V 11 bases and J 5 bases; bases outside gene matches: 9. Germline CDR1 and CDR2: MNHNS and SASEGT. The CDR3 spans 13 residues. The CDR3 nucleotides read TGTGCCGGGGCGGGACAGTTTGATCAGCCCCAGCATTTT. Translated: CAGAGQFDQPQHF.

This clonotype was observed a handful of times. Here the CDR3 DNA reads TGTGCCAGCAGCTTTAGCGGGGGGACCGGGGAGCTGTTTTTT. This gives the protein CASSFSGGTGELFF. The chain joins TRBV7-6 to TRBJ2-2; the match to TRBD2 covers 10 bases. The ends lost 3 bases at V and 5 bases at J; junction bases unmatched: 0. This CDR3 region has 14 residues. Per germline, CDR1 SGHVS and CDR2 FNYEAQ.

This chain joins TRBV28 and TRBJ2-3; possible D gene TRBD1, 5 bases. V was trimmed by 8 bases and J by 0 bases, leaving 9 bases between them. The CDR3 runs to 13 residues. The germline V gene encodes CDR1 MDHEN and CDR2 SYDVKM. The CDR3 DNA reads TGTGCCAGCGGGGCTCCTAGCACAGATACGCAGTATTTT. Amino acids: CASGAPSTDTQYF.

This clonotype was seen many times. V and J are TRBV6-5 and TRBJ1-2; possible D gene TRBD1, 5 bases. The CDR3 has 13 residues. Germline loops: CDR1 MNHEY, CDR2 SVGAGI. V lost 5 bases to trimming and J lost 5 bases, with 12 bases between them. The CDR3 DNA reads as TGTGCCAGCAGTCCCGGGGGGAGATATGGCTACACCTTC. It yields the protein CASSPGGRYGYTF.

This clonotype came up a few times. The chain couples TRBV7-9 to TRBJ1-1, with D maybe TRBD1 (5 bases). CDR1 is SEHNR and CDR2 is FQNEAQ in the germline V gene (reference sequence). The CDR3 loop spans 14 amino acids. V was cut by 4 bases and J by 2 bases, with 11 bases left in between. CDR3 DNA: TGTGCCAGCAGCTCTCCCGGACATAACACTGAAGCTTTCTTT. Protein product: CASSSPGHNTEAFF.

This chain links TRBV7-2 with TRBJ2-3, with a weak D call TRBD2 (7 bases). Germline V gene data show CDR1 as SGHTA and CDR2 as FQGNSA. The CDR3 consists of 16 residues. Between the trimmed V and J ends, which lost 1 base and 2 bases, there was a span of 13 bases. The CDR3 region is CASSLGGGPFTDTQYF. As DNA, the CDR3 is TGTGCCAGCAGCTTAGGGGGGGGGCCCTTCACAGATACGCAGTATTTT.